This TCR beta chain was identified in a study of T cell responses to AZD1222 COVID-19 vaccine. Sequenced by immunoSEQ multiplex PCR; TCRdb stores in-frame clones only, minus some. Of 130,000 to 150,000 clones in the sample, approximately 89% are singletons; the top ten hold 5.2%. Concerning this clone itself: The antigen remains undetermined.

Germline V gene lookup returns CDR1 LGHNT and CDR2 FRNRAP. J was trimmed by 5 bases and V by 1 base; bases with no gene match: 6. This CDR3 spans 16 amino acids. Notes on the study in general: Spike-specific TCR depth and breadth grew after two AZD1222 doses. Scientists sampled the repertoires only once the peak T cell response had passed. Donors were largely white British and mainly female; clonal diversity was possibly underestimated. Just a handful of AZD1222 recipients tested seropositive at baseline.

This TCR was sampled from an adult in good health. The sample consisted of peripheral blood, taken on day 0 of AZD1222 vaccination. This chain joins TRBV12-5 and TRBJ2-1; the match to TRBD1 covers 9 bases. The CDR3 loop is CASGLGTGEKHNEQFF. The CDR3 DNA sequence: TGTGCTAGTGGTTTGGGGACAGGGGAAAAACACAATGAGCAGTTCTTC.